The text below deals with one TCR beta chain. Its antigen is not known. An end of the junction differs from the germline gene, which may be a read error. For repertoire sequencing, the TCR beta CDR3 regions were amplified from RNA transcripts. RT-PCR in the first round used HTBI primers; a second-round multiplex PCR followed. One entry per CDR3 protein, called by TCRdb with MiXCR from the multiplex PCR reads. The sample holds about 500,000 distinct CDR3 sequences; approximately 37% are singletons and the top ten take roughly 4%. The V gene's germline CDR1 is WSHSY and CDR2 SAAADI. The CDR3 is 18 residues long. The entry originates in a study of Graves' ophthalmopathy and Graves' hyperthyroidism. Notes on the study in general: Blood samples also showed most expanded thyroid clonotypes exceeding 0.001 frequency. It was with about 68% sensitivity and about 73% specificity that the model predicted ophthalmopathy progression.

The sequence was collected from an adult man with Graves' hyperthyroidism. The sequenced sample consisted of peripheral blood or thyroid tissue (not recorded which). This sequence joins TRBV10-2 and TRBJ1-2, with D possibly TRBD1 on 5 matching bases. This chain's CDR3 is CASSESDGRRGYNYGYTF. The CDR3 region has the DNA TGCGCCAGCAGCGAGTCTGACGGCAGGAGGGGTTATAACTATGGCTACACCTTC.